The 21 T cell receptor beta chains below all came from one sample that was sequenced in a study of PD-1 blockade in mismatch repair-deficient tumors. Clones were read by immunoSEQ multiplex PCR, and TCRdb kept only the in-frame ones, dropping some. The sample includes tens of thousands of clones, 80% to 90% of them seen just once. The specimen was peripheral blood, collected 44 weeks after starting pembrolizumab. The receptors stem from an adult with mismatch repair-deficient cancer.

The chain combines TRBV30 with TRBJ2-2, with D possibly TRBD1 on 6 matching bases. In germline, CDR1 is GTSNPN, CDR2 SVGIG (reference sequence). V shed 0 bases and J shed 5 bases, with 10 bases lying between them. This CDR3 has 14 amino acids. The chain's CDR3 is CAWSVQGGTGELFF. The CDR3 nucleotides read TGTGCCTGGAGTGTTCAAGGGGGAACCGGGGAGCTGTTTTTT.

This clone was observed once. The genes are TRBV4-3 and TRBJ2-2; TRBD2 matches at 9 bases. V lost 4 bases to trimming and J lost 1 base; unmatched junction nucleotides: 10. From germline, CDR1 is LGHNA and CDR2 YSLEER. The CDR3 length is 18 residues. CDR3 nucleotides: TGCGCCAGCAGCCCCAGATTGGGGACTAGCAGGAACACCGGGGAGCTGTTTTTT. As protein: CASSPRLGTSRNTGELFF.

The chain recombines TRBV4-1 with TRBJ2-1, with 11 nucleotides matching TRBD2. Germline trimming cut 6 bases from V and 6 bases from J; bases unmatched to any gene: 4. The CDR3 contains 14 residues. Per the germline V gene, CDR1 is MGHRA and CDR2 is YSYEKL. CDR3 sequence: CASRLAGVSNEQFF. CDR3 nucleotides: TGCGCCAGCAGACTAGCGGGAGTTTCCAATGAGCAGTTCTTC.

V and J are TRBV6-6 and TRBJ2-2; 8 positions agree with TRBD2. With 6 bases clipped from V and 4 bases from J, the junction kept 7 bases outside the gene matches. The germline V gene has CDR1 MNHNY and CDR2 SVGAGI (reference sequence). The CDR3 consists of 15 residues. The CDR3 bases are TGTGCCAGCAGGGAGCCAGCGGGGGCCACCGGGGAGCTGTTTTTT. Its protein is CASREPAGATGELFF.

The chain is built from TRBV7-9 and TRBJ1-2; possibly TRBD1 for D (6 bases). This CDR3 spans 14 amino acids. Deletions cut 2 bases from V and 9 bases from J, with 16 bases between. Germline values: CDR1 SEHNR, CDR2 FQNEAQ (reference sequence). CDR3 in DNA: TGTGCCAGCAGCTTACCCTTAGGGGGAAGTCGCTACACCTTC. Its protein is CASSLPLGGSRYTF.

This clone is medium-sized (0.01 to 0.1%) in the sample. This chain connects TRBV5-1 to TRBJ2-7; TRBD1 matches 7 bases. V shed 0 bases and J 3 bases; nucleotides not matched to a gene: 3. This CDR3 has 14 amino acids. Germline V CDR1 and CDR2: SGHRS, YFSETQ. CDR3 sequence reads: CASSLGGTDYEQYF. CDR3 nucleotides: TGCGCCAGCAGCTTGGGGGGGACAGACTACGAGCAGTACTTC.

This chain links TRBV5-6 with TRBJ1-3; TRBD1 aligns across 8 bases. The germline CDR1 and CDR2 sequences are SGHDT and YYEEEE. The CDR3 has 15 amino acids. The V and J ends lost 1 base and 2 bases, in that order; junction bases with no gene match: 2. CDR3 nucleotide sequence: TGTGCCAGCAGCTTGACAGGGGGAACTGGAAACACCATATATTTT. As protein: CASSLTGGTGNTIYF. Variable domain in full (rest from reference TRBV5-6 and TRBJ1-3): DAGVTQSPTHLIKTRGQQVTLRCSPKSGHDTVSWYQQALGQGPQFIFQYYEEEERQRGNFPDRFSGHQFPNYSSELNVNALLLGDSALYLCASSLTGGTGNTIYFGEGSWLTVV.

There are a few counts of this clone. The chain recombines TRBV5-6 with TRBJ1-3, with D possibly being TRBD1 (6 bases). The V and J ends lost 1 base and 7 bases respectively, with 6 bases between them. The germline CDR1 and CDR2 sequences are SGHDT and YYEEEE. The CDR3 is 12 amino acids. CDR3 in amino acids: CASSLRGNTIYF. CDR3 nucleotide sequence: TGTGCCAGCAGCTTGAGGGGGAACACCATATATTTT.

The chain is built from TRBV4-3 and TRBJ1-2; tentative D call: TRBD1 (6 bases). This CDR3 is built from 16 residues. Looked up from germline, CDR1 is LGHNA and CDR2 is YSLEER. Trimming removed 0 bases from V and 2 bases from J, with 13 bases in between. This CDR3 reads CASSQESGGGNYGYTF. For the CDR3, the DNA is TGCGCCAGCAGCCAAGAATCGGGGGGCGGGAACTATGGCTACACCTTC.

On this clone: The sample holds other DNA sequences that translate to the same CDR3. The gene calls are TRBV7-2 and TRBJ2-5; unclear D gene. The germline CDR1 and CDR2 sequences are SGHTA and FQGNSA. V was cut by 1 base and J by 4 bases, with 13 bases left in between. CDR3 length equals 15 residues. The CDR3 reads CASSLETRATETQYF. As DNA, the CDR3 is TGTGCCAGCAGCTTAGAGACCCGGGCTACAGAGACCCAGTACTTC.

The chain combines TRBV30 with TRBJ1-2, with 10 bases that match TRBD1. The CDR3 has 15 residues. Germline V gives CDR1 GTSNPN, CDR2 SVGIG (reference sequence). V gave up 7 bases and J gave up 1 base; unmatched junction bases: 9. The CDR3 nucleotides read TGTGCCTTCAAACCGGGACAGGGGCTTAACTATGGCTACACCTTC. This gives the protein CAFKPGQGLNYGYTF.

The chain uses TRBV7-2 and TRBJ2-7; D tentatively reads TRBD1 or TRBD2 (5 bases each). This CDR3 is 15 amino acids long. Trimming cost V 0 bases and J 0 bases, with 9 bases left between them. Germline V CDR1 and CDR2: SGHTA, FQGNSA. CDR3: CASSLAGTDSYEQYF. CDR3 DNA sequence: TGTGCCAGCAGCTTAGCCGGGACCGACTCCTACGAGCAGTACTTC.

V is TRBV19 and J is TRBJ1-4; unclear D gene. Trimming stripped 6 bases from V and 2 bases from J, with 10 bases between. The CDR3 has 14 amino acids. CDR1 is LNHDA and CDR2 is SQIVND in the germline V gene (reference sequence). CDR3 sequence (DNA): TGTGCCAGTAGCCCCTCGGGGACTAATGAAAAACTGTTTTTT. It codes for CASSPSGTNEKLFF.

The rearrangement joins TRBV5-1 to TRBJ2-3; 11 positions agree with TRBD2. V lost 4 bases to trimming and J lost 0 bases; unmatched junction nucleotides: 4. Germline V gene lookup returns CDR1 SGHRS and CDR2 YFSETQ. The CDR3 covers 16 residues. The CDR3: CASSPGLAASTDTQYF. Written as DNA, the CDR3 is TGCGCCAGCAGCCCGGGACTAGCGGCTAGCACAGATACGCAGTATTTT.

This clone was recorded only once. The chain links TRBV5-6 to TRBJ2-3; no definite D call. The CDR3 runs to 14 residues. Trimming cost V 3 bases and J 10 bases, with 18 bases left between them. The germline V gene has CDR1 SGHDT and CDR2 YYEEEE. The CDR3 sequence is CASSSIPRSDAQYF. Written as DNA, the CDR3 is TGTGCCAGCAGCTCGATTCCCCGGTCTGATGCGCAGTATTTT.

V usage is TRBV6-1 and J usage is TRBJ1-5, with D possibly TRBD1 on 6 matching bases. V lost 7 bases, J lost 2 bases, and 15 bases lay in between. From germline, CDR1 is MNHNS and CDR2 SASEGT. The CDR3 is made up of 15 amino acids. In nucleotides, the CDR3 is TGTGCCAGCATATCCACAGGGTATGGCAATCAGCCCCAGCATTTT. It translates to CASISTGYGNQPQHF.

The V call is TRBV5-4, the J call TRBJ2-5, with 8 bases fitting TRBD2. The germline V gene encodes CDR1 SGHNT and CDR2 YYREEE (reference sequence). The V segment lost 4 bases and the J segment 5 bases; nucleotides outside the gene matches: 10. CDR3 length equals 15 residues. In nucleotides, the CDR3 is TGTGCCAGCAGCCGTGAGCGGGAGAGTGTGGAGACCCAGTACTTC. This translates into CASSRERESVETQYF.

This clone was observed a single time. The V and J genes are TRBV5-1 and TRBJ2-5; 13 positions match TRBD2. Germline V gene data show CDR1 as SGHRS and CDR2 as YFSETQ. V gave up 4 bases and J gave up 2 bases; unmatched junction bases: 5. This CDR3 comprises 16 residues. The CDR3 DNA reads TGCGCCAGCAGCCTGTGGACTAGCGGGAGTCAAGAGACCCAGTACTTC. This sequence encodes CASSLWTSGSQETQYF.

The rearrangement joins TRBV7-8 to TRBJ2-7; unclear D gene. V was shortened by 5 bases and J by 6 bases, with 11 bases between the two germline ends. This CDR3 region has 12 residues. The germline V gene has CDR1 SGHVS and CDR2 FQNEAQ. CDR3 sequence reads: CASSLRLGEQYF. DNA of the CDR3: TGTGCCAGCAGCCTAAGGTTGGGCGAGCAGTACTTC.

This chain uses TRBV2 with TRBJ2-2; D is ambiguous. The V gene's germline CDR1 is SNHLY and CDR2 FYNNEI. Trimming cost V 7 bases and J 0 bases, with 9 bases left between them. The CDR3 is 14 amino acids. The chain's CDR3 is CASKRTANTGELFF. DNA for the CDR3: TGTGCCAGCAAAAGAACTGCGAACACCGGGGAGCTGTTTTTT.

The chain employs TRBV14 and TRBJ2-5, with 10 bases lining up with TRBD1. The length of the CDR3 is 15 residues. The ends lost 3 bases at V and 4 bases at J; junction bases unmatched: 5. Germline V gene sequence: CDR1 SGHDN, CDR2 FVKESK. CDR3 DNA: TGTGCCAGCAGCCAGGGACAGGGGAGGCGAGAGACCCAGTACTTC. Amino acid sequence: CASSQGQGRRETQYF.